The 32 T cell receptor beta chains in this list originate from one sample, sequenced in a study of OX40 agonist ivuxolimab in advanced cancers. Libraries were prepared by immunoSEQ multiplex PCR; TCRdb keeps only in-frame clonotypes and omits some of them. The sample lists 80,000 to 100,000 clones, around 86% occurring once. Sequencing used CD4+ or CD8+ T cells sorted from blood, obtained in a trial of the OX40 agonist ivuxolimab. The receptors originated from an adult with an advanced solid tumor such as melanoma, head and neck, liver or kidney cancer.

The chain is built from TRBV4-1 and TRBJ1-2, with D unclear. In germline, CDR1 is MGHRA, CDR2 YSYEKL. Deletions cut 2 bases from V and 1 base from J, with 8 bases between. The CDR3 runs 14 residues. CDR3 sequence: CASSQREGNYGYTF. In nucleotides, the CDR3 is TGCGCCAGCAGCCAAAGGGAGGGTAACTATGGCTACACCTTC.

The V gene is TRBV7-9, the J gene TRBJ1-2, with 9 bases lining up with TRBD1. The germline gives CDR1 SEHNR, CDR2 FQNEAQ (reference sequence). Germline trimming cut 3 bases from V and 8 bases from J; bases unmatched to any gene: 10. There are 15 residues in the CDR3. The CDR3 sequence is CASSFSGTGKGGYTF. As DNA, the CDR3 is TGTGCCAGCAGCTTCTCCGGGACAGGGAAAGGAGGCTACACCTTC.

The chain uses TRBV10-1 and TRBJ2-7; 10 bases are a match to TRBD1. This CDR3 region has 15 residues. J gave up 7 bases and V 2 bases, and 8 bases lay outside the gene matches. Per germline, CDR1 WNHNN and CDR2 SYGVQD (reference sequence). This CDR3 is CASSEAGQGLLEQYF. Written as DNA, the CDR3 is TGCGCCAGCAGTGAGGCGGGACAGGGGTTATTGGAGCAGTACTTC.

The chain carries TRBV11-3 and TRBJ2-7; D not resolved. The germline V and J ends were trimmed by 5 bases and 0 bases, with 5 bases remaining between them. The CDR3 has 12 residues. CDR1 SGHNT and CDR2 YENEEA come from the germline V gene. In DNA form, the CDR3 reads TGTGCCAGCAGCCAGAGCTCCTACGAGCAGTACTTC. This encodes CASSQSSYEQYF.

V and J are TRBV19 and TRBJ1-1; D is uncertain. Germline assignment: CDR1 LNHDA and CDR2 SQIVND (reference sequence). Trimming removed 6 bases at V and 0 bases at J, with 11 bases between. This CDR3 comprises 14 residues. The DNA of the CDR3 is TGTGCCAGTAGAACAACAGCTCTGAACACTGAAGCTTTCTTT. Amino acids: CASRTTALNTEAFF.

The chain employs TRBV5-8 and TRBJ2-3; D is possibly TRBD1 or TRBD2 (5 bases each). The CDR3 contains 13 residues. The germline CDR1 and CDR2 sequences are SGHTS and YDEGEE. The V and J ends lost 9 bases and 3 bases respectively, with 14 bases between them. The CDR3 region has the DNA TGTGCCACGCAGAGGGCAGGGACAGATACGCAGTATTTT. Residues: CATQRAGTDTQYF.

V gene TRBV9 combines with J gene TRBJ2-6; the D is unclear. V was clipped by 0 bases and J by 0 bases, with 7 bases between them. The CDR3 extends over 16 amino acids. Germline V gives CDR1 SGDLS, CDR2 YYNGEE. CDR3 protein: CASSVEVGSGANVLTF. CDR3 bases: TGTGCCAGCAGCGTAGAGGTTGGCTCTGGGGCCAACGTCCTGACTTTC.

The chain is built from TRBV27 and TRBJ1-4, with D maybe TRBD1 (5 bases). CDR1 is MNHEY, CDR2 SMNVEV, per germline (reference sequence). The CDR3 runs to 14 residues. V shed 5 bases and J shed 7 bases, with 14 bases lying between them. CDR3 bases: TGTGCCAGCAGTCCGGCAGGGTTTAGTGAAAAACTGTTTTTT. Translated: CASSPAGFSEKLFF.

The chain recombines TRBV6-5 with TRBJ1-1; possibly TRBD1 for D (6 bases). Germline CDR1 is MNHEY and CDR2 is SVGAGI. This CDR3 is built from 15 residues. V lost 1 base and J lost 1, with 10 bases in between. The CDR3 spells CASSYWGGQNTEAFF. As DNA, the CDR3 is TGTGCCAGCAGTTACTGGGGGGGACAGAACACTGAAGCTTTCTTT.

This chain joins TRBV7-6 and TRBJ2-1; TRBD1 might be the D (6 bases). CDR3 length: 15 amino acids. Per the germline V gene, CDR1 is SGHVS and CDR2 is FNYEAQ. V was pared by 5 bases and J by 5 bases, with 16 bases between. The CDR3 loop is CASSPRGSRNNEQFF. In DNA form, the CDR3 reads TGTGCCAGCAGCCCAAGGGGGTCCCGTAACAATGAGCAGTTCTTC.

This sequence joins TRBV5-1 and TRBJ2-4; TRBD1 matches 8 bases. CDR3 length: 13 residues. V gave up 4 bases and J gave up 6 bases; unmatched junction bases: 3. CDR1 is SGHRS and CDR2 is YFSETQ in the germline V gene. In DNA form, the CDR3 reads TGCGCCAGCAGCCCAACAGGGGGAAACATTCAGTACTTC. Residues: CASSPTGGNIQYF.

DNA of the CDR3: TGTGCCACCCATCCCCCCCTACAGATTTCGACGTATGGCACTGAAGCTTTCTTT. Amino acids: CATHPPLQISTYGTEAFF. The chain recombines TRBV5-5 with TRBJ1-1; D not resolved. CDR1 and CDR2 (germline): SGHKS, YYEKEE (reference sequence). The CDR3 totals 18 residues. The V and J ends lost 9 bases and 4 bases respectively, with 31 bases between them. Filled out from reference TRBV5-5 and TRBJ1-1, the complete variable domain reads DAGVTQSPTHLIKTRGQQVTLRCSPISGHKSVSWYQQVLGQGPQFIFQYYEKEERGRGNFPDRFSARQFPNYSSELNVNALLLGDSALYLCATHPPLQISTYGTEAFFGQGTRLTVV.

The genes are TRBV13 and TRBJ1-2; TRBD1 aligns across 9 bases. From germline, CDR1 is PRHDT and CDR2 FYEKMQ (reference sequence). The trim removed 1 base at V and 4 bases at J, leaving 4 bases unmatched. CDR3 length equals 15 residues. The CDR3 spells CASSLVTGGPYGYTF. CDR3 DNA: TGTGCCAGCAGCTTAGTAACAGGGGGCCCCTATGGCTACACCTTC.

CDR3 DNA: TGTGCCAGCAGAAGGACAGGGGGCGGCTACACCTTC. Translation gives CASRRTGGGYTF. The chain has TRBV6-5 and TRBJ1-2; 11 nucleotides align to TRBD1. CDR1 MNHEY and CDR2 SVGAGI come from the germline V gene. The ends lost 6 bases at V and 8 bases at J; junction bases unmatched: 2. CDR3 length equals 12 residues.

In DNA, the CDR3 is TGTGCCAGCAGCGTAATCGGGGGGGCCTACAATGAGCAGTTCTTC. Its protein is CASSVIGGAYNEQFF. The rearrangement uses TRBV9 and TRBJ2-1, with 8 bases identical to TRBD2. The CDR3 is 15 residues long. Germline lookup yields CDR1 SGDLS and CDR2 YYNGEE. The V and J ends lost 1 base and 2 bases, in that order; junction bases with no gene match: 2.

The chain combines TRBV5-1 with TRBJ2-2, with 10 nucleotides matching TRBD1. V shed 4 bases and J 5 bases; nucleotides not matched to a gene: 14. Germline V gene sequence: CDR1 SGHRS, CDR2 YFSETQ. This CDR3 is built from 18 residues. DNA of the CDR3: TGCGCCAGCAGCAAAGAATTCTCGCGGACAGGGGGGACCGGGGAGCTGTTTTTT. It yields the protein CASSKEFSRTGGTGELFF. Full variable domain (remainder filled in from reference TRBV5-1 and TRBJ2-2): KAGVTQTPRYLIKTRGQQVTLSCSPISGHRSVSWYQQTPGQGLQFLFEYFSETQRNKGNFPGRFSGRQFSNSRSEMNVSTLELGDSALYLCASSKEFSRTGGTGELFFGEGSRLTVL.

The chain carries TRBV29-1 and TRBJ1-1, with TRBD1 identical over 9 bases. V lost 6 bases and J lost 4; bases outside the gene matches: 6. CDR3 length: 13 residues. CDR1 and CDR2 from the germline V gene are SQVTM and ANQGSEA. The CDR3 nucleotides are TGCAGCGTCTCGGGACAGGGAATCACTGAAGCTTTCTTT. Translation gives CSVSGQGITEAFF.

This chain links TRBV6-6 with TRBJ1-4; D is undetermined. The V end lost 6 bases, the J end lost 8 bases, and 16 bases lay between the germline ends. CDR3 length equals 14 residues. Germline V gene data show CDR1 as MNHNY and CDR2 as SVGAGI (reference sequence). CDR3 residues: CASRGNQQKEKLFF. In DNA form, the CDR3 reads TGTGCCAGCAGGGGGAATCAGCAGAAGGAAAAACTGTTTTTT.

As DNA, the CDR3 is TGTGCCAGCAGCGCAGCCGGGACCCTTGTCTACAATGAGCAGTTCTTC. This codes for CASSAAGTLVYNEQFF. The V gene is TRBV9, the J gene TRBJ2-1; either TRBD1 or TRBD2 may supply D (5 bases each). The CDR3 has 16 amino acids. Germline values: CDR1 SGDLS, CDR2 YYNGEE. Trimming cost V 3 bases and J 3 bases, with 16 bases left between them.

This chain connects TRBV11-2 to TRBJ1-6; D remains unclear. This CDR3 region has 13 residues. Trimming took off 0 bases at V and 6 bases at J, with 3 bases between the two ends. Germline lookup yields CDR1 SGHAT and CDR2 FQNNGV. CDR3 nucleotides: TGTGCCAGCAGCTTAGATCGTAATTCACCCCTCCACTTT. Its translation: CASSLDRNSPLHF.

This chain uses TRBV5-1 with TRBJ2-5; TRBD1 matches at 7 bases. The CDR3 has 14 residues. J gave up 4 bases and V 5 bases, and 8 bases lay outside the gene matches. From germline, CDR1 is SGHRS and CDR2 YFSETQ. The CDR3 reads CASSRGGPGETQYF. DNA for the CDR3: TGCGCCAGCAGTAGAGGGGGCCCGGGAGAGACCCAGTACTTC. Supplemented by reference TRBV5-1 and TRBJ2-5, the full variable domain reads KAGVTQTPRYLIKTRGQQVTLSCSPISGHRSVSWYQQTPGQGLQFLFEYFSETQRNKGNFPGRFSGRQFSNSRSEMNVSTLELGDSALYLCASSRGGPGETQYFGPGTRLLVL.

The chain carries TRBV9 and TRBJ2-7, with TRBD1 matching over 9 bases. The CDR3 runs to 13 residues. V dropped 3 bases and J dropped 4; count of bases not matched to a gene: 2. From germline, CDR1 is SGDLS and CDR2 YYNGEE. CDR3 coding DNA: TGTGCCAGCAGCGGAGGACAGGGGTACGAGCAGTACTTC. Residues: CASSGGQGYEQYF.

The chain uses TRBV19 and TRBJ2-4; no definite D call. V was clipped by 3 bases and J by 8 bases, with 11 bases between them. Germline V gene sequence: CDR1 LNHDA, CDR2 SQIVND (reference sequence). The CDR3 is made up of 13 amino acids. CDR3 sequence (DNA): TGTGCCAGTAGTATTTATGGCTTAGACATTCAGTACTTC. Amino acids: CASSIYGLDIQYF.

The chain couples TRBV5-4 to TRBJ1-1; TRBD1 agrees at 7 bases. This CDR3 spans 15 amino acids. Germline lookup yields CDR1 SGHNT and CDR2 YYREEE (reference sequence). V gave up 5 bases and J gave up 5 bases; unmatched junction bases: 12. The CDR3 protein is CASRNPGTALTEAFF. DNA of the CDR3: TGTGCCAGCAGGAACCCCGGGACAGCGTTGACTGAAGCTTTCTTT. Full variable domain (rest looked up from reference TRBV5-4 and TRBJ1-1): ETGVTQSPTHLIKTRGQQVTLRCSSQSGHNTVSWYQQALGQGPQFIFQYYREEENGRGNFPPRFSGLQFPNYSSELNVNALELDDSALYLCASRNPGTALTEAFFGQGTRLTVV.

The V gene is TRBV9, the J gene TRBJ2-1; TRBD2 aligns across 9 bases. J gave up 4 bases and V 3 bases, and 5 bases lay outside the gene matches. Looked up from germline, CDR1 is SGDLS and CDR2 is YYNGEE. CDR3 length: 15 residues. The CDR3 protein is CASSALAGVYNEQFF. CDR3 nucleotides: TGTGCCAGCAGCGCCTTAGCGGGGGTATACAATGAGCAGTTCTTC.

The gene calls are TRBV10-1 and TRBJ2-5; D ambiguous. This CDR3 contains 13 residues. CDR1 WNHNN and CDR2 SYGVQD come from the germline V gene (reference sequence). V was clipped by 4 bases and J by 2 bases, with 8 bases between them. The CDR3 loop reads CASSGNLQETQYF. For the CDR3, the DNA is TGCGCCAGCAGTGGGAACCTACAAGAGACCCAGTACTTC.

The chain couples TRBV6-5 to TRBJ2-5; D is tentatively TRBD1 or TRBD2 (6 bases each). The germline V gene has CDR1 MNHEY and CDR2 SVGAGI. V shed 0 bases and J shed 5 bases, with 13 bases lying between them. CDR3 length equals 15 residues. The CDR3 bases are TGTGCCAGCAGTTACTCAGGGGGGCCCCCCGAGACCCAGTACTTC. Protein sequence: CASSYSGGPPETQYF.

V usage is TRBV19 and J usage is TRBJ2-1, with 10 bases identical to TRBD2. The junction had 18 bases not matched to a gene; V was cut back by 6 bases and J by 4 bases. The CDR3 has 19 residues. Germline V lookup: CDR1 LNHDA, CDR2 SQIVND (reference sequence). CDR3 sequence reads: CASRPGTGQTSGWYNEQFF. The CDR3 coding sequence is TGTGCCAGTAGACCTGGGACAGGCCAGACTAGCGGGTGGTACAATGAGCAGTTCTTC.

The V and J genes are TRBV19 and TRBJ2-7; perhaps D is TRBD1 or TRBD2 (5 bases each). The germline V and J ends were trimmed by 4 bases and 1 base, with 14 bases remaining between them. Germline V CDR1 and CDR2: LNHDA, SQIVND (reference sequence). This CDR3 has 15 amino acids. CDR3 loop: CASSTGTRFSYEQYF. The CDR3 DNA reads TGTGCCAGTAGTACCGGGACCCGATTTTCCTACGAGCAGTACTTC. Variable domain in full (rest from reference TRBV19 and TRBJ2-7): DGGITQSPKYLFRKEGQNVTLSCEQNLNHDAMYWYRQDPGQGLRLIYYSQIVNDFQKGDIAEGYSVSREKKESFPLTVTSAQKNPTAFYLCASSTGTRFSYEQYFGPGTRLTVT.

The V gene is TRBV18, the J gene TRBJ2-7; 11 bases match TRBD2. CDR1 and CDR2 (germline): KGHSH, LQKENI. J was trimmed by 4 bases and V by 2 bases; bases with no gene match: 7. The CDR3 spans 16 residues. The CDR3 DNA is TGTGCCAGCTCACCATCCCTAGCGGGGGGCGTGTACGAGCAGTACTTC. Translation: CASSPSLAGGVYEQYF.

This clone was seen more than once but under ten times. CDR3 protein: CATALGGTGANVLTF. CDR3 DNA sequence: TGTGCCACCGCCTTGGGTGGGACTGGGGCCAACGTCCTGACTTTC. This chain uses TRBV2 with TRBJ2-6; no definite D call. The CDR3 runs to 15 residues. Germline V gene data show CDR1 as SNHLY and CDR2 as FYNNEI. Between the trimmed V and J ends, which lost 10 bases and 2 bases, there was a span of 15 bases.

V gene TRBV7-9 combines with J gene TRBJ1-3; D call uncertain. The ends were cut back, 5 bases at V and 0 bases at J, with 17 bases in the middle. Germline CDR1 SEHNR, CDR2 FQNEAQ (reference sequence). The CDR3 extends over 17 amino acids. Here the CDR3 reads CASSTTRMPISGNTIYF. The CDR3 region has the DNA TGTGCCAGCAGCACCACACGGATGCCCATCTCTGGAAACACCATATATTTT.